This T cell receptor (beta chain) was profiled in a study of identical twins. MiXCR, run by TCRdb on the 5' RACE reads, gives a single entry per CDR3 protein. The data show around 690,000 distinct CDR3 sequences, with around 20% seen just once and 4% to 5.5% held by the top ten. V lost 6 bases and J lost 0; bases outside the gene matches: 11. The CDR3 runs to 16 residues. Germline V gene sequence: CDR1 SGHRS, CDR2 YFSETQ. This sample also belongs to another study, concerning T cells expressing NK-cell markers.

This clonotype was obtained from a woman aged 18-30 years in good health. This chain connects TRBV5-1 to TRBJ2-7, with 8 bases that match TRBD2. Sequencing was performed on PBMCs. CDR3 sequence (DNA): TGCGCCAGCAAAAGACTAGCGCAAACCCGCTCCTACGAGCAGTACTTC. The encoded protein is CASKRLAQTRSYEQYF. The whole variable domain, remainder taken from reference TRBV5-1 and TRBJ2-7, is KAGVTQTPRYLIKTRGQQVTLSCSPISGHRSVSWYQQTPGQGLQFLFEYFSETQRNKGNFPGRFSGRQFSNSRSEMNVSTLELGDSALYLCASKRLAQTRSYEQYFGPGTRLTVT.